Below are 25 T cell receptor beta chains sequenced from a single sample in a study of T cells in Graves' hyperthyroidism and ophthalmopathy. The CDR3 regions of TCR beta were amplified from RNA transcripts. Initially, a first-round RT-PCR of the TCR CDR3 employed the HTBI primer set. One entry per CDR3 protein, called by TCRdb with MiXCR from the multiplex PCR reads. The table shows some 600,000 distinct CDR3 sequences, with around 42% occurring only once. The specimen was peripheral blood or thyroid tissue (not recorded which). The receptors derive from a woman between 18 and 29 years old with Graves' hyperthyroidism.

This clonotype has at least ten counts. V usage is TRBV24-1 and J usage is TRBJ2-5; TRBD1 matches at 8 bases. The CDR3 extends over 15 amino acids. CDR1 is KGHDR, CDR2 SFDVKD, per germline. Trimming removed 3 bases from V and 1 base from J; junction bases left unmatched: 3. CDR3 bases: TGTGCCACCAGTGATAATGGACAGGGCCAAGAGACCCAGTACTTC. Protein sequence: CATSDNGQGQETQYF.

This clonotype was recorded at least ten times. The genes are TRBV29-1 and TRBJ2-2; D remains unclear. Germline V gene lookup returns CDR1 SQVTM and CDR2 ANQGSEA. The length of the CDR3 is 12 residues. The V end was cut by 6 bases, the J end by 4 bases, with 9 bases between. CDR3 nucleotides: TGCAGCGTGGCTAGAGGCACCGGGGAGCTGTTTTTT. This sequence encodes CSVARGTGELFF.

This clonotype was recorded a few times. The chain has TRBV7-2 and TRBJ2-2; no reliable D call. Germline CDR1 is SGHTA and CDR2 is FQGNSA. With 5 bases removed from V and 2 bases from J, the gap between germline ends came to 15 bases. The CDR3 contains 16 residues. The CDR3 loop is CASSPSSGSNTGELFF. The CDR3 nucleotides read TGTGCCAGCAGCCCCTCCTCGGGCAGCAACACCGGGGAGCTGTTTTTT.

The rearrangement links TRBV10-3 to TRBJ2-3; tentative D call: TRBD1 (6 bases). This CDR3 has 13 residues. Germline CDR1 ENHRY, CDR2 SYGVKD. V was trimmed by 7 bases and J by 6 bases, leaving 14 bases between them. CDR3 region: CAIMGAGVDTQYF. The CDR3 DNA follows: TGTGCCATCATGGGCGCAGGGGTCGATACGCAGTATTTT.

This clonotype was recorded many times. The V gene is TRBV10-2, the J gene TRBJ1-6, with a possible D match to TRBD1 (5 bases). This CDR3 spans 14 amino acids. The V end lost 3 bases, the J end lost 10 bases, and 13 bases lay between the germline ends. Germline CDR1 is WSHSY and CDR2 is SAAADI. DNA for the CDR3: TGCGCCAGCAGTGAAGGTTGGCAGGGATCACCCCTCCACTTT. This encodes CASSEGWQGSPLHF.

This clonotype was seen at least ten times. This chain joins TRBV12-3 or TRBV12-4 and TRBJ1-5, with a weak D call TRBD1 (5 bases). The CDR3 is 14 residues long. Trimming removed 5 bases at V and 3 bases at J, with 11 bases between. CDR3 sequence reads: CASSAGGTNQPQHF. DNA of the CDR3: TGTGCCAGCAGTGCCGGGGGAACCAATCAGCCCCAGCATTTT.

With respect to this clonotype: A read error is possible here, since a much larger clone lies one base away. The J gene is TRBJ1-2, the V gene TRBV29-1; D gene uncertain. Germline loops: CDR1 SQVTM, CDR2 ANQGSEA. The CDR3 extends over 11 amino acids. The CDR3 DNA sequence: TGCAGCATTGAAGAGCTATATGGCTACACCTTC. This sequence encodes CSIEELYGYTF.

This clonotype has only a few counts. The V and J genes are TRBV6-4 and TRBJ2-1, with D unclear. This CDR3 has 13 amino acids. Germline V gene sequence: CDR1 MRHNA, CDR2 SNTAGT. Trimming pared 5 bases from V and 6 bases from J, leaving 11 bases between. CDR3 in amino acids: CASSSSIRNEQFF. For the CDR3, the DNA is TGTGCCAGCAGTTCCAGTATCCGCAATGAGCAGTTCTTC.

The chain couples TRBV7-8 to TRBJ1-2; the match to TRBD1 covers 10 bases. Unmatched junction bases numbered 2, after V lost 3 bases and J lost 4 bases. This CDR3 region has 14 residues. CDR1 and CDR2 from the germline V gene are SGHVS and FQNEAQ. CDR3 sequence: CASSLDRGSYGYTF. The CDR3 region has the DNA TGTGCCAGCAGCTTGGACAGGGGGAGCTATGGCTACACCTTC.

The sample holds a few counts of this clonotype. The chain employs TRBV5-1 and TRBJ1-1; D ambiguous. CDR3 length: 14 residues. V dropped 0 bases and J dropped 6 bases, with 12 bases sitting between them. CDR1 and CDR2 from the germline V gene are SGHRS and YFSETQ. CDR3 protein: CASSLAVEGPEAFF. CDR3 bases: TGCGCCAGCAGCTTGGCCGTGGAGGGCCCTGAAGCTTTCTTT.

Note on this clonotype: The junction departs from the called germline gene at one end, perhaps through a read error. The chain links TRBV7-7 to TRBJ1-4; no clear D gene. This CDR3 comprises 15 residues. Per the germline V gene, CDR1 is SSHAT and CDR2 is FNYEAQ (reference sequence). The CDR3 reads CASSPFGVGGEKLFF. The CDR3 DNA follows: TGCGCCAGCAGCCCCTTCGGGGTTGGAGGGGAAAAACTGTTTTTT.

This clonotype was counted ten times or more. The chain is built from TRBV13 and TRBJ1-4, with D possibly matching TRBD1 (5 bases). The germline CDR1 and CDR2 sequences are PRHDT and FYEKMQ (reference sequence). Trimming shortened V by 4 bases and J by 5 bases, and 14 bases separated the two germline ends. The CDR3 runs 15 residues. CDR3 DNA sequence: TGTGCCAGCAGCTCTACCTCCGGGACGAATGAAAAACTGTTTTTT. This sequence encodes CASSSTSGTNEKLFF.

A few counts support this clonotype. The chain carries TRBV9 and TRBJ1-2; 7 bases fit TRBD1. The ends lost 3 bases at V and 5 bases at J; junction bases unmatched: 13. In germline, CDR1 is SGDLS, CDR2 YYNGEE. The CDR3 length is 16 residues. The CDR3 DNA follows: TGTGCCAGCAGCGGGGGTGGAGGGGGCGTTGAGTATGGCTACACCTTC. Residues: CASSGGGGGVEYGYTF.

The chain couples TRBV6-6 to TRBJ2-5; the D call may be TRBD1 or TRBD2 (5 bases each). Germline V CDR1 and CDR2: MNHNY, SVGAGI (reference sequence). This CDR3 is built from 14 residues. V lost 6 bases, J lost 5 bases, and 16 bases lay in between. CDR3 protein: CASSAWGTGETQYF. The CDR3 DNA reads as TGTGCCAGCAGCGCCTGGGGGACCGGGGAGACCCAGTACTTC.

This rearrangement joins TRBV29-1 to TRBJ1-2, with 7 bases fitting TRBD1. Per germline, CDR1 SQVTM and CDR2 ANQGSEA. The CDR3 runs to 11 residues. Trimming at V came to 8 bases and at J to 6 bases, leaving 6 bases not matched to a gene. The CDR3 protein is CSYGQVDGYTF. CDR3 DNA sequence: TGCAGCTACGGACAGGTCGATGGCTACACCTTC. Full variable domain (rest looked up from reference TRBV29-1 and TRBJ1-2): SAVISQKPSRDICQRGTSLTIQCQVDSQVTMMFWYRQQPGQSLTLIATANQGSEATYESGFVIDKFPISRPNLTFSTLTVSNMSPEDSSIYLCSYGQVDGYTFGSGTRLTVV.

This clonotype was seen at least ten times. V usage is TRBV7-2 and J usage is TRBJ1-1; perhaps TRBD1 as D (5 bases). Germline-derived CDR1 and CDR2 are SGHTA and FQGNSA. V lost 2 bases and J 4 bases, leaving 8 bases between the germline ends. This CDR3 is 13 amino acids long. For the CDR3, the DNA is TGTGCCAGCAGCTTATCAGGGTTCACTGAAGCTTTCTTT. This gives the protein CASSLSGFTEAFF.

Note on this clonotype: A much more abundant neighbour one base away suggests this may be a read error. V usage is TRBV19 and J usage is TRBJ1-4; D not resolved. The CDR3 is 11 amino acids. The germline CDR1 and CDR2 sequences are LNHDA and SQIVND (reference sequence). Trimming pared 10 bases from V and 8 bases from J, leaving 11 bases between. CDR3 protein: CANSVVEKLFF. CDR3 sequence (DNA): TGTGCCAACTCCGTCGTCGAAAAACTGTTTTTT.

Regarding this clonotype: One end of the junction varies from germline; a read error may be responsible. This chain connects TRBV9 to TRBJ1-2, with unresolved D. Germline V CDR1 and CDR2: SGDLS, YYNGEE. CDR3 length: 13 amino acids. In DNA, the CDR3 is TGCGCCAGCAGCTTTACAGCAATCTATGGCTACACCTTC. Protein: CASSFTAIYGYTF.

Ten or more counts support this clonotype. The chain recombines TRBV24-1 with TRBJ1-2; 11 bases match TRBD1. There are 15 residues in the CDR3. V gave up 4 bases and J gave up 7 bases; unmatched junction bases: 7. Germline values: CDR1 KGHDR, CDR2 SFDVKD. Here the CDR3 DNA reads TGTGCCACCAGTGACACGGGACAGGGGGTAACTGGCTACACCTTC. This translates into CATSDTGQGVTGYTF.

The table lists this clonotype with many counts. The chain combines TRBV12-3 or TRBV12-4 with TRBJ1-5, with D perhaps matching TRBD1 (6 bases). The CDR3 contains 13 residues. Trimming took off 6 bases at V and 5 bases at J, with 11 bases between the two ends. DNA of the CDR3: TGTGCCAGCAGCGGACAGTTAGATCAGCCCCAGCATTTT. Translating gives CASSGQLDQPQHF.

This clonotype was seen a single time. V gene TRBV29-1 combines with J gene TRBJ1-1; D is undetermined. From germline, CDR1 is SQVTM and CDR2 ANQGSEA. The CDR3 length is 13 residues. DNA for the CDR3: TGCAGTCTGTGGACTGAGGGAAACACTGAAGCTTTCTTT. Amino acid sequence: CSLWTEGNTEAFF.

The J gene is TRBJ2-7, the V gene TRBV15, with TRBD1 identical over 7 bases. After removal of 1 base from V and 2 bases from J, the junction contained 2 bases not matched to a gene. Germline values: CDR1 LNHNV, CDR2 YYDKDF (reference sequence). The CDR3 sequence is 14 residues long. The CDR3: CATSRGTGTYEQYF. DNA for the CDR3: TGTGCCACCAGCAGAGGGACAGGCACCTACGAGCAGTACTTC.

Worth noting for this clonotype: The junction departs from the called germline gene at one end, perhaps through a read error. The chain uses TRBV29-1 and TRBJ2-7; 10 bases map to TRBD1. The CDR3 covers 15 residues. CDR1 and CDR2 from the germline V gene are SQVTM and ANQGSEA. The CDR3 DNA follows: TGCAGCGTTGAAGATCGGGACAGGGGCGCCTACGGGCAGTACTTC. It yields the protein CSVEDRDRGAYGQYF.

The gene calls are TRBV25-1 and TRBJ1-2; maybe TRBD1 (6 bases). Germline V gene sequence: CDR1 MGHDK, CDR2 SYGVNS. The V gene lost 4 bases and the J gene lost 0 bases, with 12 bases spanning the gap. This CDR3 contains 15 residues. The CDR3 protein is CASSAPGHSNYGYTF. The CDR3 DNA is TGTGCCAGCAGTGCTCCGGGACACTCTAACTATGGCTACACCTTC.

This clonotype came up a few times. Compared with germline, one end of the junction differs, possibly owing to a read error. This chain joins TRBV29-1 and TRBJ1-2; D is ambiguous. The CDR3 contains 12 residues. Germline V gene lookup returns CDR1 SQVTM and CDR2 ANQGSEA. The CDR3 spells CSVDDYPYGHTF. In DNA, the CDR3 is TGCAGCGTTGACGATTACCCATATGGCCACACCTTC. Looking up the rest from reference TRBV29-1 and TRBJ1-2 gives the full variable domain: SAVISQKPSRDICQRGTSLTIQCQVDSQVTMMFWYRQQPGQSLTLIATANQGSEATYESGFVIDKFPISRPNLTFSTLTVSNMSPEDSSIYLCSVDDYPYGHTFGSGTRLTVV.